This TCR beta chain comes out of a study of cytomegalovirus exposure and HLA in healthy donors (TCRdb year 2017). For context, the study as a whole: A later analysis indicated that the 90 to 150 validation repertoires were generated on the platform also employed for the roughly 720 repertoires of the first cohort. The aim of the study was to test whether cataloging public T cell receptors could identify signatures of past pathogen exposure. Along with the roughly 670-subject first cohort, a separate validation cohort of 120 different subjects was used. High-throughput TCR immunosequencing, statistical association of individual TCRs with disease status, and machine learning were combined to predict cytomegalovirus infection status. General study outcomes and caveats: A few of the identified cytomegalovirus-associated TCR beta chains were confirmed in vitro to be specific for cytomegalovirus antigens. In both the original and validation cohorts, the classifier was reported to diagnose cytomegalovirus status with high specificity and sensitivity. The study gave a list of more than 150 TCR beta chains associated with cytomegalovirus. Subsequent analysis determined that TCRs grouped into clusters in the first cohort also showed a tendency toward co-occurrence across the 120 or so validation repertoires, and roughly 94% of cluster scores exceeded 0. The authors suggested that the approach could potentially be generalized to other disease states and immunological phenotypes. Most TCR sequences were observed very rarely across donors, whereas some public TCRs were present in many individuals. A later analysis had no HLA typing for the validation cohort, so co-occurrence there was scored across all 120 or so repertoires.

The receptor library was made with the immunoSEQ multiplex PCR assay. Turning to the authors' computational methods: To diagnose cytomegalovirus status from the catalog of TCR beta chain sequences, a statistical classification framework was built. TCRdb obtained this table from immuneACCESS and retained in-frame rearrangements with V and J assigned. These tables miss some clones; where compared with another copy, unresolved V genes account for less than half of the shortfall, and the remainder is unexplained. From that table come the V and J calls and clone size; the DNA was used to work out D and trimming. The sample table lists about 130,000 clones, 89% of them with a count of one. The leading ten clones occupy 0.95% to 1.5% of the sample. The donors were included in the validation cohort of around 120 subjects, a group kept apart from the approximately 700-subject first cohort. Details on this clone: Its binding antigen is unknown. There are no base qualities to consult, and no much larger clone falls within one base.

The CDR3 spans 12 residues, from the cysteine through the phenylalanine. Only the CDR3 region is kept as DNA, spanning 36 bases read in frame from base 1. Trimming removed 11 bases from V and 1 base from J, leaving 10 bases between the germline ends. Sequences SNHLY (CDR1) and FYNNEI (CDR2) are obtained from the germline V gene. In this chain, TRBV2 is recombined with TRBJ2-3; the D gene is perhaps TRBD2, on 5 matching bases. The sample was PBMCs. The sequence came from a young woman in good health and CMV-seronegative. The CDR3 amino acid sequence is: CARGLGTDTQYF. The bases are TGTGCCCGAGGACTGGGCACAGATACGCAGTATTTT.